This T cell receptor beta chain was retrieved from a study of T cells in tuberculosis. Study-wide points: Selection depended on which cryopreserved specimens were available. Smaller distances to GMM-specific TCRs suggested their expansion in active tuberculosis.

Worth noting for this clone: Its cognate antigen is unknown.

Profiling relied on immunoSEQ multiplex PCR, and the TCRdb table lists in-frame clones only, not all of them. The data hold 40,000 to 50,000 clones, with about 96% observed a single time. Source material: PBMCs. This receptor was taken from a donor under 30 with latent tuberculosis or without tuberculosis infection.

The DNA of the CDR3 is TGTGCCAGCAGTGCACGAACAGGGGGCGACGGCACTGAAGCTTTCTTT. It translates to CASSARTGGDGTEAFF. This rearrangement joins TRBV2 to TRBJ1-1; 9 nucleotides align to TRBD1. The CDR3 has 16 residues. The germline gives CDR1 SNHLY, CDR2 FYNNEI. J gave up 4 bases and V 4 bases, and 10 bases lay outside the gene matches. The whole variable domain, filled in from reference TRBV2 and TRBJ1-1, reads EPEVTQTPSHQVTQMGQEVILRCVPISNHLYFYWYRQILGQKVEFLVSFYNNEISEKSEIFDDQFSVERPDGSNFTLKIRSTKLEDSAMYFCASSARTGGDGTEAFFGQGTRLTVV.